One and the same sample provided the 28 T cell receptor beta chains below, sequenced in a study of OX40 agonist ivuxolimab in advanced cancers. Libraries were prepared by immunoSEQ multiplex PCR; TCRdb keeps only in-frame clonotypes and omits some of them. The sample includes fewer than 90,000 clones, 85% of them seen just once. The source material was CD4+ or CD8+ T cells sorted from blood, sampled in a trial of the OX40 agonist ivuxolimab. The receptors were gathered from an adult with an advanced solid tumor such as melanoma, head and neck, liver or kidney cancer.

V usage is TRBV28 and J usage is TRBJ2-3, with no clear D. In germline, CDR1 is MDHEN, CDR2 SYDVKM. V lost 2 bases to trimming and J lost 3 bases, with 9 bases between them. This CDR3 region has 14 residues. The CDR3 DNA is TGTGCCAGCAGTTTAGGGCTCGGGACAGATACGCAGTATTTT. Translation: CASSLGLGTDTQYF.

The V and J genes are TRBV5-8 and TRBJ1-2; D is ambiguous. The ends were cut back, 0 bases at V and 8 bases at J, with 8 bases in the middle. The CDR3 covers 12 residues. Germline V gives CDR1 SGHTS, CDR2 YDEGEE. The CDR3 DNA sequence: TGTGCCAGCAGCTTGGGGGCAGTAGGCTACACCTTC. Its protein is CASSLGAVGYTF.

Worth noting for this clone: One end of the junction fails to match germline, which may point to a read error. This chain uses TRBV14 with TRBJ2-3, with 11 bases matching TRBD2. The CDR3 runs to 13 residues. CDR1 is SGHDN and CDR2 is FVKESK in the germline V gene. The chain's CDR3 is CASSQVTSGGINF. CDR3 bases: TGTGCCAGCAGCCAAGTTACTAGCGGGGGCATAAATTTT.

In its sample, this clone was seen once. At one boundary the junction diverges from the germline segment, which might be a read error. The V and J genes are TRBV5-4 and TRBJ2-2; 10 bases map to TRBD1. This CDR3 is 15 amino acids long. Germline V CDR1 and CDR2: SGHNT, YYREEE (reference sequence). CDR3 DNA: TGTGCCTGCAGCCTGACAGGGGGCAACACCGGGGAGCTGTTTTTT. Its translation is CACSLTGGNTGELFF. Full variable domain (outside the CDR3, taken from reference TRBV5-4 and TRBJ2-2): ETGVTQSPTHLIKTRGQQVTLRCSSQSGHNTVSWYQQALGQGPQFIFQYYREEENGRGNFPPRFSGLQFPNYSSELNVNALELDDSALYLCACSLTGGNTGELFFGEGSRLTVL.

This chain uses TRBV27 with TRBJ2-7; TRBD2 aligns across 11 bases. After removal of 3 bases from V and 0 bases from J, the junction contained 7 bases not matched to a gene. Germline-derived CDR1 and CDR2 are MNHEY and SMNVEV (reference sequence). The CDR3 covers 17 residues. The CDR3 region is CASSFGGLADNSYEQYF. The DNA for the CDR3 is TGTGCCAGCAGTTTCGGGGGACTAGCGGATAACTCCTACGAGCAGTACTTC.

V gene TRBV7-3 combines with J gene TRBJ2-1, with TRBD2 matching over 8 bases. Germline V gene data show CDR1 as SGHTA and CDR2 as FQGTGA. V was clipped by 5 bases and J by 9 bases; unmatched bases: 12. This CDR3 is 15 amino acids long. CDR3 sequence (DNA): TGTGCCAGCAGCGGGGGCCGAGCGGGAGCCGGTGAGCAGTTCTTC. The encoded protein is CASSGGRAGAGEQFF.

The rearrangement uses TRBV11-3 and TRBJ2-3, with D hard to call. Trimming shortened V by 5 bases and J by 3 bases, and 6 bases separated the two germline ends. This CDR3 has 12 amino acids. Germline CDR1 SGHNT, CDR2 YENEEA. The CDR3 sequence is CASSDPTDTQYF. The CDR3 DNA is TGTGCCAGCAGCGATCCGACAGATACGCAGTATTTT. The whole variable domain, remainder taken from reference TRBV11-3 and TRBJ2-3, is EAGVVQSPRYKIIEKKQPVAFWCNPISGHNTLYWYLQNLGQGPELLIRYENEEAVDDSQLPKDRFSAERLKGVDSTLKIQPAELGDSAVYLCASSDPTDTQYFGPGTRLTVL.

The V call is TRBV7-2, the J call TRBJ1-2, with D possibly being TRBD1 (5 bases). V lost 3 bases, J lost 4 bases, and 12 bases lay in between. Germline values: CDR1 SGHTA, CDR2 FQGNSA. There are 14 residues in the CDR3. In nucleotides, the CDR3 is TGTGCCAGCAGCTTTACGGGACCGACCTATGGCTACACCTTC. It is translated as CASSFTGPTYGYTF.

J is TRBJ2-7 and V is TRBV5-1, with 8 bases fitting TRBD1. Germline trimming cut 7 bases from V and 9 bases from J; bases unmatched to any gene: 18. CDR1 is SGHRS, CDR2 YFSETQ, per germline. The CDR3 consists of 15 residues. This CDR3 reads CASAVGQGDLSGQYF. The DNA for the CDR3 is TGCGCCAGCGCAGTCGGACAGGGAGACCTTTCGGGGCAGTACTTC.

The CDR3 protein is CASSPEGLVVGQETQYF. CDR3 sequence (DNA): TGTGCCAGCAGCCCTGAGGGGCTAGTTGTGGGCCAAGAGACCCAGTACTTC. J is TRBJ2-5 and V is TRBV13, with D possibly being TRBD1 or TRBD2 (5 bases each). Deletions cut 5 bases from V and 1 base from J, with 20 bases between. Germline values: CDR1 PRHDT, CDR2 FYEKMQ (reference sequence). The CDR3 runs to 17 residues.

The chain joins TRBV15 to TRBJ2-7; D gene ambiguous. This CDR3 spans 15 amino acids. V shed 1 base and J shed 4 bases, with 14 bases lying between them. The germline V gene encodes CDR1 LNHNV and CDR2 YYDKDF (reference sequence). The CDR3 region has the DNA TGTGCCACCAGCAGAGGAGGAAACATCGATTACGAGCAGTACTTC. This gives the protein CATSRGGNIDYEQYF.

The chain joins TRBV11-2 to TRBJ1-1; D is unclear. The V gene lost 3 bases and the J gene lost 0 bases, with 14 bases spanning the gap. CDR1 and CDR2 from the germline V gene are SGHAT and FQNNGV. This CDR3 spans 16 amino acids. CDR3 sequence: CASSLIPGGMNTEAFF. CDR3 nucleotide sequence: TGTGCCAGCAGCTTGATCCCCGGAGGGATGAACACTGAAGCTTTCTTT.

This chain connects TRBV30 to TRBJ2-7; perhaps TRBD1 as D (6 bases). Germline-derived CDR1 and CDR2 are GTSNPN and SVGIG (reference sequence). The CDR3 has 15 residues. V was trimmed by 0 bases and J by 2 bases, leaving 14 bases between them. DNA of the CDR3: TGTGCCTGGAGTGTTTACGGCAGGGGAGCCTACGAGCAGTACTTC. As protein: CAWSVYGRGAYEQYF.

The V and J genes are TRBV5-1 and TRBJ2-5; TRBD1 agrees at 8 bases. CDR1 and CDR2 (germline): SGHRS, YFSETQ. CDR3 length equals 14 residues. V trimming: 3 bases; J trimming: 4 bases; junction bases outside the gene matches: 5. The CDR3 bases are TGCGCCAGCAGCTCCTACAGGGGGATAGAGACCCAGTACTTC. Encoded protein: CASSSYRGIETQYF.

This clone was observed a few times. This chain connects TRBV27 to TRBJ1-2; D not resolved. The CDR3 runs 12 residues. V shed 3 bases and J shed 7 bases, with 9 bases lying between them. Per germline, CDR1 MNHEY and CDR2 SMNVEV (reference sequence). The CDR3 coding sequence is TGTGCCAGCAGTTTTGGTGTAGGTGGCTACACCTTC. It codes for CASSFGVGGYTF.

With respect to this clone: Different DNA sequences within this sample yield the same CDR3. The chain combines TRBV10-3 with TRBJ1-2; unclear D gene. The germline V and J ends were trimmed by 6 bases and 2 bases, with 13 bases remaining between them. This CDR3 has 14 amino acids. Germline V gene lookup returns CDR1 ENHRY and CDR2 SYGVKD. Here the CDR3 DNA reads TGTGCCATCAGCCCCGGCAGCCTGAACTATGGCTACACCTTC. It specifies CAISPGSLNYGYTF.

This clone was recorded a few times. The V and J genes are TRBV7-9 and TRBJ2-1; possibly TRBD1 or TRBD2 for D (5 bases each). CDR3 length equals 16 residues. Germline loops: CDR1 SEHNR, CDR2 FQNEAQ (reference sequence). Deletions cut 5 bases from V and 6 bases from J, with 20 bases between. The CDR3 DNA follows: TGTGCCAGCAGCGGATCCCGGGACCTCGGGGCCAATGAGCAGTTCTTC. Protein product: CASSGSRDLGANEQFF.

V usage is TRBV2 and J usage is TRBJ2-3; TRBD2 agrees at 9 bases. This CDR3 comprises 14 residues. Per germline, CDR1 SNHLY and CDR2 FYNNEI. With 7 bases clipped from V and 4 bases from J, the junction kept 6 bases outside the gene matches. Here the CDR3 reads CASMGLALADTQYF. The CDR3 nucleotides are TGTGCCAGCATGGGACTAGCTTTGGCAGATACGCAGTATTTT.

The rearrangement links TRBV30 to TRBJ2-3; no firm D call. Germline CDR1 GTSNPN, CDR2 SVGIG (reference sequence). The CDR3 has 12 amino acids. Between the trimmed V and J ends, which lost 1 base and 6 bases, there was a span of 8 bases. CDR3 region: CAWSEVADTQYF. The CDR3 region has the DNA TGTGCCTGGAGTGAGGTAGCCGATACGCAGTATTTT.

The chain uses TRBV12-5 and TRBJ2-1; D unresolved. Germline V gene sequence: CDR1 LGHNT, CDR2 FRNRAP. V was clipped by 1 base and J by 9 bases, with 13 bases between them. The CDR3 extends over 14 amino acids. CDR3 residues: CASGLGKIGGEQFF. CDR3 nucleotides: TGTGCTAGTGGTTTGGGCAAAATAGGCGGTGAGCAGTTCTTC. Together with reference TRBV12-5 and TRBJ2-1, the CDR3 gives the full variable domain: DARVTQTPRHKVTEMGQEVTMRCQPILGHNTVFWYRQTMMQGLELLAYFRNRAPLDDSGMPKDRFSAEMPDATLATLKIQPSEPRDSAVYFCASGLGKIGGEQFFGPGTRLTVL.

CDR3 sequence reads: CASGRRGGSYNEQFF. In nucleotides, the CDR3 is TGTGCCAGTGGTCGCCGGGGGGGCTCCTACAATGAGCAGTTCTTC. V gene TRBV19 combines with J gene TRBJ2-1, with TRBD2 matching 8 bases. The germline V gene encodes CDR1 LNHDA and CDR2 SQIVND (reference sequence). The CDR3 is 15 residues long. The ends lost 8 bases at V and 0 bases at J; junction bases unmatched: 6. Supplemented by reference TRBV19 and TRBJ2-1, the full variable domain reads DGGITQSPKYLFRKEGQNVTLSCEQNLNHDAMYWYRQDPGQGLRLIYYSQIVNDFQKGDIAEGYSVSREKKESFPLTVTSAQKNPTAFYLCASGRRGGSYNEQFFGPGTRLTVL.

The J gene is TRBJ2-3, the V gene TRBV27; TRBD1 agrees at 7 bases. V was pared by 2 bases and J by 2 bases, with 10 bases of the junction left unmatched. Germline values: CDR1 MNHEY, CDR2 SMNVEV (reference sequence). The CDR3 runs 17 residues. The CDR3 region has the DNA TGTGCCAGCAGTTTACAGAAAGACAGGGTGGACACAGATACGCAGTATTTT. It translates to CASSLQKDRVDTDTQYF.

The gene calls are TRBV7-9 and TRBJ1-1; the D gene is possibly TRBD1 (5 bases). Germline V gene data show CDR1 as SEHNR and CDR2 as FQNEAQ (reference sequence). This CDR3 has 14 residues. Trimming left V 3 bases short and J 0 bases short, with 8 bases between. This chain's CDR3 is CASSLGVLNTEAFF. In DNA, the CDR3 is TGTGCCAGCAGCTTGGGGGTCCTGAACACTGAAGCTTTCTTT.

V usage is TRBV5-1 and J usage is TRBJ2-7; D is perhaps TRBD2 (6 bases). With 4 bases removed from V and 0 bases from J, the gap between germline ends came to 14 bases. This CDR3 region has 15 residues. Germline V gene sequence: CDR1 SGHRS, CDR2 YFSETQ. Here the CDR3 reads CASSPGLFSSYEQYF. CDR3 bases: TGCGCCAGCAGCCCGGGACTTTTCTCCTCCTACGAGCAGTACTTC.

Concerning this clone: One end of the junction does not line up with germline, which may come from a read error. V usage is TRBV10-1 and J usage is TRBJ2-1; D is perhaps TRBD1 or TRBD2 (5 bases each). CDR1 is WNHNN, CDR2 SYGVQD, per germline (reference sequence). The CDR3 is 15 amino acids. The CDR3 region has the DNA TGCGCCAGCACTGAGGGGTCGGGGAGCTACAATGAGCAGTTCTTC. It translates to CASTEGSGSYNEQFF.

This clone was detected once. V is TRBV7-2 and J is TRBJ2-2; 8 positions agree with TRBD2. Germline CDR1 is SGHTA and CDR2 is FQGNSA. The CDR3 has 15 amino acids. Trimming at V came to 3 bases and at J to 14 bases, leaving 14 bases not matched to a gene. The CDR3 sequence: CASSFTSGENRGLFF. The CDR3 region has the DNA TGTGCCAGCAGCTTTACTAGCGGAGAAAACCGGGGCCTGTTTTTT. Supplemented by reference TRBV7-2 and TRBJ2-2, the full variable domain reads GAGVSQSPSNKVTEKGKDVELRCDPISGHTALYWYRQSLGQGLEFLIYFQGNSAPDKSGLPSDRFSAERTGGSVSTLTIQRTQQEDSAVYLCASSFTSGENRGLFFGEGSRLTVL.

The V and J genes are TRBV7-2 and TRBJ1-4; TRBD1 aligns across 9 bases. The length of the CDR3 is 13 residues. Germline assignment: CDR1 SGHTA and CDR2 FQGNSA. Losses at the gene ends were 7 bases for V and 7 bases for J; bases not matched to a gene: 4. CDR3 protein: CASNRQGGEKLFF. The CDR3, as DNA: TGTGCCAGCAACAGACAGGGGGGTGAAAAACTGTTTTTT.

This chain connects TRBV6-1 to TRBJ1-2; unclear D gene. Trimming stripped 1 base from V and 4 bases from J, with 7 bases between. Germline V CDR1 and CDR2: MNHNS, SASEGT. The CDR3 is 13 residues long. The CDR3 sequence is CASSEEGFYGYTF. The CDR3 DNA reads TGTGCCAGCAGTGAAGAAGGCTTCTATGGCTACACCTTC.